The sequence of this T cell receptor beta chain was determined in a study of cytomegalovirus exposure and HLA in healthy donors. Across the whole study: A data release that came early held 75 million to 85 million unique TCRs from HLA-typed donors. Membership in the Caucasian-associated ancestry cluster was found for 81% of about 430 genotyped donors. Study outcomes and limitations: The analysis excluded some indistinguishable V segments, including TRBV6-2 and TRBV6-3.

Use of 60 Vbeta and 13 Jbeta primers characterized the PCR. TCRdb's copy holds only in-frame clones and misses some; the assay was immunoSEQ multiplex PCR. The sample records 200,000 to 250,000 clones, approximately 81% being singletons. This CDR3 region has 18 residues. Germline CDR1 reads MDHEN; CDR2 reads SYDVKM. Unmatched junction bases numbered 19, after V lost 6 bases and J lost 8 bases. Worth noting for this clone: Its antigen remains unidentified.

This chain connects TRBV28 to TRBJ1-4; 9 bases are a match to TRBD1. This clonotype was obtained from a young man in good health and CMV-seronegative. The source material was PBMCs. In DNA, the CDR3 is TGTGCCAGCAGCTACAGTCAGTCGGAACAGGGGGCCGGGGAAAAACTGTTTTTT. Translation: CASSYSQSEQGAGEKLFF.